Below, 24 T cell receptor beta chains from the same sample are listed, as sequenced in a study of blood T cells in healthy people across ages. Primers used in a second PCR of about 6 to 11 cycles were a sample-barcoded 5' primer and a J-beta primer mix. Each CDR3 protein gets one entry after TCRdb re-called the 5' RACE reads with MiXCR. The data contain 920,000 or so distinct CDR3 sequences, less than 50% of them singletons. The sample was blood. These receptors all come from a woman aged 60-75 years in good health.

CDR3 in DNA: TGCAGTGCTGGGACAGGGCTTGTGTACGAGCAGTACTTC. Protein product: CSAGTGLVYEQYF. The chain has TRBV20-1 and TRBJ2-7; 9 positions match TRBD1. Germline lookup yields CDR1 DFQATT and CDR2 SNEGSKA (reference sequence). Trimming took 5 bases from V and 4 from J; bases not matched to a gene: 6. The CDR3 covers 13 residues.

The J gene is TRBJ2-5, the V gene TRBV7-9; D is possibly TRBD1 or TRBD2 (5 bases each). The CDR3 is made up of 15 amino acids. Germline V CDR1 and CDR2: SEHNR, FQNEAQ (reference sequence). V was shortened by 5 bases and J by 0 bases, with 13 bases between the two germline ends. Here the CDR3 reads CASSPRGVYQETQYF. CDR3 sequence (DNA): TGTGCCAGCAGCCCAAGAGGGGTGTACCAAGAGACCCAGTACTTC.

The chain recombines TRBV6-5 with TRBJ2-7, with a possible D match to TRBD2 (6 bases). The DNA end is more similar to TRBJ2-5, so the J call may be wrong. Germline CDR1 reads MNHEY; CDR2 reads SVGAGI. CDR3 length: 15 residues. The CDR3, as DNA: TGTGCCAGCAGTTACGTCGGGCAGGGAGGCGGGACCCAGTACTTC. This translates into CASSYVGQGGGTQYF.

The chain combines TRBV7-9 with TRBJ1-5; D uncertain. The length of the CDR3 is 13 residues. Germline V gene data show CDR1 as SEHNR and CDR2 as FQNEAQ (reference sequence). The germline V and J ends were trimmed by 2 bases and 7 bases, with 9 bases remaining between them. CDR3 sequence: CASSLPSGQPQHF. CDR3 sequence (DNA): TGTGCCAGCAGCTTACCCTCGGGCCAGCCCCAGCATTTT.

The chain uses TRBV13 and TRBJ2-1; TRBD1 matches at 7 bases. CDR3 size: 14 residues. Trimming removed 4 bases from V and 7 bases from J; junction bases left unmatched: 7. Germline V lookup: CDR1 PRHDT, CDR2 FYEKMQ (reference sequence). The CDR3 region has the DNA TGTGCCAGCAGCTCACGGAAGACAGGGAATGAGCAGTTCTTC. Residues: CASSSRKTGNEQFF.

This clonotype was observed a handful of times. The chain uses TRBV9 and TRBJ2-5; 8 bases are a match to TRBD2. With V trimmed by 3 bases and J by 5 bases, 9 bases remained unmatched. The V gene's germline CDR1 is SGDLS and CDR2 YYNGEE. The CDR3 length is 15 residues. CDR3 in amino acids: CASSEGSGSVETQYF. CDR3 DNA sequence: TGTGCCAGCAGCGAGGGAAGCGGGAGTGTTGAGACCCAGTACTTC. The full variable domain, rest sourced from reference TRBV9 and TRBJ2-5, is DSGVTQTPKHLITATGQRVTLRCSPRSGDLSVYWYQQSLDQGLQFLIQYYNGEERAKGNILERFSAQQFPDLHSELNLSSLELGDSALYFCASSEGSGSVETQYFGPGTRLLVL.

The rearrangement joins TRBV5-5 to TRBJ2-7, with no clear D. The CDR3 runs 14 residues. CDR1 is SGHKS and CDR2 is YYEKEE in the germline V gene (reference sequence). V dropped 2 bases and J dropped 5 bases, with 14 bases sitting between them. The CDR3 DNA is TGTGCCAGCAGCTTCCCCGGACCCATGGACGAGCAGTACTTC. Amino acid sequence: CASSFPGPMDEQYF. Complete variable domain (other parts from reference TRBV5-5 and TRBJ2-7): DAGVTQSPTHLIKTRGQQVTLRCSPISGHKSVSWYQQVLGQGPQFIFQYYEKEERGRGNFPDRFSARQFPNYSSELNVNALLLGDSALYLCASSFPGPMDEQYFGPGTRLTVT.

J is TRBJ1-4 and V is TRBV11-2; 8 nucleotides line up with TRBD1. The ends lost 5 bases at V and 12 bases at J; junction bases unmatched: 14. From germline, CDR1 is SGHAT and CDR2 FQNNGV. There are 15 residues in the CDR3. As DNA, the CDR3 is TGTGCCAGCAGCCCGGGGGACAGGAACGTCGAGGAACTGTTTTTT. It codes for CASSPGDRNVEELFF.

With regard to this clonotype: One end of the junction varies from germline; a read error may be responsible. V usage is TRBV6-1 and J usage is TRBJ2-1; D gene uncertain. CDR1 MNHNS and CDR2 SASEGT come from the germline V gene. This CDR3 contains 14 residues. CDR3 protein: CTSIRTNSYNEQFF. The DNA of the CDR3 is TGTACCAGCATCCGGACCAACTCCTACAATGAGCAGTTCTTC.

This clonotype came up many times. V and J are TRBV29-1 and TRBJ1-2; 7 bases fit TRBD1. Germline assignment: CDR1 SQVTM and CDR2 ANQGSEA. After removal of 7 bases from V and 0 bases from J, the junction contained 2 bases not matched to a gene. CDR3 length: 12 residues. Here the CDR3 reads CSAGTANYGYTF. The CDR3 DNA sequence: TGCAGCGCTGGGACAGCTAACTATGGCTACACCTTC.

The V and J genes are TRBV6-6 and TRBJ2-1, with TRBD2 identical over 7 bases. Germline V gives CDR1 MNHNY, CDR2 SVGAGI (reference sequence). V lost 0 bases and J lost 6; bases outside the gene matches: 11. The CDR3 runs 17 residues. The DNA of the CDR3 is TGTGCCAGCAGTTACTCGAAGTCAGGACTAGGGGCCAATGAGCAGTTCTTC. Translated: CASSYSKSGLGANEQFF.

A few counts support this clonotype. The chain combines TRBV3-1 with TRBJ1-5; the D gene is possibly TRBD1 (6 bases). CDR3 size: 16 residues. Germline lookup yields CDR1 LGHDT and CDR2 YNNKEL (reference sequence). Trimming shortened V by 0 bases and J by 1 base, and 10 bases separated the two germline ends. CDR3 sequence (DNA): TGTGCCAGCAGCCAAGAGTGGCAGGGGAGCAATCAGCCCCAGCATTTT. It encodes CASSQEWQGSNQPQHF.

This clonotype was counted a few times. The J gene is TRBJ2-1, the V gene TRBV7-2; 7 nucleotides align to TRBD1. CDR3 size: 14 residues. Germline loops: CDR1 SGHTA, CDR2 FQGNSA. Germline trimming cut 3 bases from V and 9 bases from J; bases unmatched to any gene: 8. CDR3 coding DNA: TGTGCCAGCAGCTTGGCTACAGGGGCGGGTGAGCAGTTCTTC. It translates to CASSLATGAGEQFF.

The V gene is TRBV6-1, the J gene TRBJ2-7, with 8 bases matching TRBD1. After removal of 4 bases from V and 4 bases from J, the junction contained 6 bases not matched to a gene. Germline V lookup: CDR1 MNHNS, CDR2 SASEGT. CDR3 length: 14 amino acids. CDR3: CASSADRGRYEQYF. As DNA, the CDR3 is TGTGCCAGCAGTGCAGACAGGGGTAGATACGAGCAGTACTTC.

This clonotype turned up a few times. The chain carries TRBV7-6 and TRBJ2-5, with a weak D call TRBD1 (6 bases). Germline values: CDR1 SGHVS, CDR2 FNYEAQ. This CDR3 has 15 amino acids. Trimming took 5 bases from V and 0 from J, leaving 13 bases between them. The DNA of the CDR3 is TGTGCCAGCAGCCGCGACCAGGGGTACCAAGAGACCCAGTACTTC. It yields the protein CASSRDQGYQETQYF.

The chain carries TRBV27 and TRBJ2-4; 11 bases line up with TRBD1. The DNA matches TRBJ2-7 better at its end, which makes the J call doubtful. Germline CDR1 and CDR2: MNHEY and SMNVEV (reference sequence). The CDR3 consists of 15 residues. The CDR3 loop reads CASSLLGQGADEQYF. CDR3 in DNA: TGTGCCAGCAGTTTACTCGGACAGGGGGCAGACGAGCAGTACTTC.

This clonotype has more than one count but fewer than ten. This chain connects TRBV27 to TRBJ2-7; weak D call: TRBD2 (7 bases). The germline V and J ends were trimmed by 5 bases and 1 base, with 15 bases remaining between them. The CDR3 covers 15 residues. The germline V gene has CDR1 MNHEY and CDR2 SMNVEV (reference sequence). DNA of the CDR3: TGTGCCAGCAGTGCCGCACAGGGAGGGTCCTACGAGCAGTACTTC. This translates into CASSAAQGGSYEQYF.

This clonotype was detected ten times or more. The chain is built from TRBV20-1 and TRBJ2-7, with 7 bases lining up with TRBD2. The CDR3 spans 14 residues. The germline V gene encodes CDR1 DFQATT and CDR2 SNEGSKA (reference sequence). The V and J ends lost 6 bases and 3 bases, in that order; junction bases with no gene match: 11. The CDR3 here is CSAPPLAGDYEQYF. In DNA form, the CDR3 reads TGCAGTGCCCCCCCGTTGGCGGGGGACTACGAGCAGTACTTC.

CDR3 bases: TGTGCCAGCACCCCGCAAACGGGCGAGCAGTACTTC. Translating it yields CASTPQTGEQYF. The chain links TRBV12-3 or TRBV12-4 to TRBJ2-7; D gene uncertain. Trimming removed 7 bases from V and 6 bases from J, with 13 bases in between. This CDR3 region has 12 residues.

This clonotype was seen ten or more times. The chain has TRBV9 and TRBJ1-1; D not certain. This CDR3 spans 15 amino acids. The ends were cut back, 0 bases at V and 0 bases at J, with 9 bases in the middle. Germline assignment: CDR1 SGDLS and CDR2 YYNGEE. The CDR3 nucleotides are TGTGCCAGCAGCGTAGGAGGGAGGTTGAACACTGAAGCTTTCTTT. Its protein product is CASSVGGRLNTEAFF.

V usage is TRBV20-1 and J usage is TRBJ2-1, with D possibly matching TRBD2 (6 bases). V was trimmed by 2 bases and J by 15 bases, leaving 14 bases between them. Germline V gives CDR1 DFQATT, CDR2 SNEGSKA (reference sequence). This CDR3 has 11 amino acids. CDR3 bases: TGCAGTGCTAGAACCGGGAGAGATGCGTTCTTC. Residues: CSARTGRDAFF.

The gene calls are TRBV7-9 and TRBJ1-4; D is undetermined. The CDR3 runs 15 residues. Germline V CDR1 and CDR2: SEHNR, FQNEAQ (reference sequence). Trimming cost V 5 bases and J 1 base, with 11 bases left between them. The CDR3 spells CASSENTGTNEKLFF. CDR3 nucleotides: TGTGCCAGCAGCGAGAACACGGGAACTAATGAAAAACTGTTTTTT.

The V and J genes are TRBV4-1 and TRBJ2-5, with a tentative D call TRBD2 (5 bases). Trimming left V 4 bases short and J 11 bases short, with 20 bases between. The V gene's germline CDR1 is MGHRA and CDR2 YSYEKL. The length of the CDR3 is 14 residues. CDR3: CASSPEVGRDEQYF. For the CDR3, the DNA is TGCGCCAGCAGCCCCGAGGTAGGGAGAGATGAGCAGTACTTC.

This clonotype was detected only a few times. The chain links TRBV11-1 to TRBJ2-3; 7 positions agree with TRBD1. Germline values: CDR1 SGHAT, CDR2 FQDESV (reference sequence). There are 15 residues in the CDR3. V shed 5 bases, J shed 0 bases, and the junction held 5 bases outside the gene matches. This CDR3 is CASSIRQGSTDTQYF. CDR3 in DNA: TGTGCCAGCAGCATCAGACAGGGTAGCACAGATACGCAGTATTTT.